One and the same sample provided the 18 T cell receptor beta chains below, sequenced in a study of T cell changes during pregnancy in multiple sclerosis. Sequencing used immunoSEQ multiplex PCR; TCRdb keeps in-frame clones, though not all of them. The data show over 25,000 clones, around nine tenths seen once. The sample here was CD8+ T cells from peripheral blood mononuclear cells, taken after pregnancy. All receptors come from a female donor with multiple sclerosis, enrolled in a pregnancy study.

This chain joins TRBV10-3 and TRBJ1-3; 9 nucleotides line up with TRBD1. Germline V gene lookup returns CDR1 ENHRY and CDR2 SYGVKD. V shed 6 bases, J shed 0 bases, and the junction held 3 bases outside the gene matches. CDR3 size: 15 residues. In DNA, the CDR3 is TGTGCCATCAGAAACAGGGGGCTCTCTGGAAACACCATATATTTT. Translation: CAIRNRGLSGNTIYF.

CDR3 nucleotides: TGTGCCAGTAGTTATGGGACAGGGGTCACTGAAGCTTTCTTT. Translated: CASSYGTGVTEAFF. The chain has TRBV19 and TRBJ1-1; 10 positions match TRBD1. Germline V CDR1 and CDR2: LNHDA, SQIVND (reference sequence). The CDR3 runs to 14 residues. The junction had 4 bases not matched to a gene; V was cut back by 5 bases and J by 4 bases.

The chain links TRBV11-2 to TRBJ1-4; 8 bases align to TRBD1. The CDR3 is 16 amino acids. Losses at the gene ends were 5 bases for V and 7 bases for J; bases not matched to a gene: 12. The germline gives CDR1 SGHAT, CDR2 FQNNGV. CDR3 sequence: CASSPESSGTGEKLFF. For the CDR3, the DNA is TGTGCCAGCAGCCCTGAAAGTTCCGGGACAGGTGAAAAACTGTTTTTT.

This rearrangement joins TRBV27 to TRBJ2-5; a weak D match, TRBD1 (6 bases). The CDR3 has 19 residues. V was cut by 5 bases and J by 5 bases, with 30 bases left in between. Per germline, CDR1 MNHEY and CDR2 SMNVEV (reference sequence). The CDR3 nucleotides read TGTGCCAGCAGTCCCTTCAGGGGCGCCGAAATCAAGAGAGGGGAGACCCAGTACTTC. Translation: CASSPFRGAEIKRGETQYF.

The J gene is TRBJ2-7, the V gene TRBV4-3, with TRBD2 identical over 7 bases. The J segment lost 4 bases and the V segment lost 0 bases, leaving 6 bases of the junction unmatched. The CDR3 is 15 amino acids. CDR1 and CDR2 from the germline V gene are LGHNA and YSLEER. The CDR3 spells CASSQDRFGGYEQYF. CDR3 sequence (DNA): TGCGCCAGCAGCCAAGACCGCTTCGGGGGGTACGAGCAGTACTTC.

This chain connects TRBV7-2 to TRBJ2-7; 8 positions match TRBD1. The CDR3 is 13 amino acids. Per the germline V gene, CDR1 is SGHTA and CDR2 is FQGNSA. V gave up 4 bases and J gave up 4 bases; unmatched junction bases: 3. The CDR3 sequence: CASSWGQVYEQYF. In nucleotides, the CDR3 is TGTGCCAGCAGCTGGGGACAGGTTTACGAGCAGTACTTC.

V is TRBV4-3 and J is TRBJ2-1, with TRBD2 matching over 13 bases. CDR1 and CDR2 from the germline V gene are LGHNA and YSLEER. J was trimmed by 7 bases and V by 1 base; bases with no gene match: 7. This CDR3 region has 17 residues. CDR3 residues: CASSQARTSGSSNEQFF. CDR3 in DNA: TGCGCCAGCAGCCAAGCCAGGACTAGCGGGAGTAGTAATGAGCAGTTCTTC.

This clone was detected once. V is TRBV5-1 and J is TRBJ2-3; 10 bases agree with TRBD2. V shed 2 bases, J shed 3 bases, and the junction held 0 bases outside the gene matches. The germline V gene has CDR1 SGHRS and CDR2 YFSETQ. The CDR3 totals 14 residues. Here the CDR3 DNA reads TGCGCCAGCAGCTTTAGCGGGAGGACAGATACGCAGTATTTT. This codes for CASSFSGRTDTQYF.

The chain employs TRBV28 and TRBJ2-2; TRBD2 agrees at 7 bases. The CDR3 contains 18 residues. Trimming cost V 3 bases and J 7 bases; bases outside gene matches: 17. Germline CDR1 and CDR2: MDHEN and SYDVKM. This CDR3 is CASSFRSVGRSKGGELFF. CDR3 nucleotides: TGTGCCAGCAGTTTCCGATCGGTCGGGAGGAGTAAGGGCGGGGAGCTGTTTTTT.

This clone was seen just once. The chain links TRBV4-2 to TRBJ1-1; the match to TRBD1 covers 7 bases. The germline CDR1 and CDR2 sequences are LGHNA and YNFKEQ. With 6 bases clipped from V and 7 bases from J, the junction kept 11 bases outside the gene matches. The CDR3 consists of 14 residues. Here the CDR3 reads CASRDGEGAGEAFF. CDR3 bases: TGTGCCAGCAGAGACGGTGAGGGGGCTGGTGAAGCTTTCTTT.

The CDR3 protein is CASSWDTLNTEAFF. In DNA form, the CDR3 reads TGCGCCAGCAGCTGGGACACCCTAAACACTGAAGCTTTCTTT. The chain links TRBV5-1 to TRBJ1-1; D may be TRBD1 (6 bases). CDR3 length: 14 amino acids. V shed 3 bases and J shed 2 bases, with 11 bases lying between them. Germline CDR1 and CDR2: SGHRS and YFSETQ.

The rearrangement links TRBV27 to TRBJ2-7; TRBD1 agrees at 8 bases. The trim removed 5 bases at V and 4 bases at J, leaving 7 bases unmatched. The CDR3 spans 14 residues. The germline gives CDR1 MNHEY, CDR2 SMNVEV (reference sequence). CDR3 in amino acids: CASSAAGGVYEQYF. In nucleotides, the CDR3 is TGTGCCAGCAGTGCTGCAGGGGGCGTTTACGAGCAGTACTTC.

The chain links TRBV5-6 to TRBJ2-7; 9 nucleotides line up with TRBD2. Germline loops: CDR1 SGHDT, CDR2 YYEEEE. This CDR3 comprises 12 residues. V was pared by 2 bases and J by 6 bases, with 0 bases of the junction left unmatched. The CDR3 reads CASSFSGSEQYF. CDR3 bases: TGTGCCAGCAGCTTTAGCGGGAGCGAGCAGTACTTC. The full variable domain, with the rest looked up from reference TRBV5-6 and TRBJ2-7, is DAGVTQSPTHLIKTRGQQVTLRCSPKSGHDTVSWYQQALGQGPQFIFQYYEEEERQRGNFPDRFSGHQFPNYSSELNVNALLLGDSALYLCASSFSGSEQYFGPGTRLTVT.

The chain recombines TRBV13 with TRBJ1-1; D gene uncertain. The CDR3 consists of 13 residues. V was shortened by 0 bases and J by 1 base, with 3 bases between the two germline ends. CDR1 PRHDT and CDR2 FYEKMQ come from the germline V gene (reference sequence). The CDR3, as DNA: TGTGCCAGCAGCTTAGGTCAGAACACTGAAGCTTTCTTT. As protein: CASSLGQNTEAFF.

V is TRBV7-9 and J is TRBJ1-2; possible D gene TRBD1, 5 bases. V lost 1 base to trimming and J lost 3 bases, with 12 bases between them. This CDR3 region has 15 residues. Germline CDR1 SEHNR, CDR2 FQNEAQ (reference sequence). This CDR3 reads CASSLDGGKDYGYTF. CDR3 nucleotide sequence: TGTGCCAGCAGCTTAGACGGGGGGAAGGACTATGGCTACACCTTC.

The chain couples TRBV7-9 to TRBJ2-1; TRBD2 agrees at 10 bases. The CDR3 covers 15 residues. CDR1 is SEHNR, CDR2 FQNEAQ, per germline (reference sequence). Trimming took 1 base from V and 8 from J; bases not matched to a gene: 5. The CDR3 region has the DNA TGTGCCAGCAGCTTAGTTACTAGCGGGGTGGATGAGCAGTTCTTC. Amino acids: CASSLVTSGVDEQFF. Full variable domain (outside the CDR3, taken from reference TRBV7-9 and TRBJ2-1): DTGVSQNPRHKITKRGQNVTFRCDPISEHNRLYWYRQTLGQGPEFLTYFQNEAQLEKSRLLSDRFSAERPKGSFSTLEIQRTEQGDSAMYLCASSLVTSGVDEQFFGPGTRLTVL.

The CDR3, as DNA: TGTGCCAGCAGTTTCCCGACTAGCGGGAGAAACTCTGGGGAGACCCAGTACTTC. Residues: CASSFPTSGRNSGETQYF. The V call is TRBV28, the J call TRBJ2-5; 12 nucleotides agree with TRBD2. The CDR3 has 18 amino acids. J gave up 5 bases and V 3 bases, and 13 bases lay outside the gene matches. Germline CDR1 reads MDHEN; CDR2 reads SYDVKM. The full variable domain, with the rest looked up from reference TRBV28 and TRBJ2-5, is DVKVTQSSRYLVKRTGEKVFLECVQDMDHENMFWYRQDPGLGLRLIYFSYDVKMKEKGDIPEGYSVSREKKERFSLILESASTNQTSMYLCASSFPTSGRNSGETQYFGPGTRLLVL.

The chain links TRBV30 to TRBJ1-2; D remains ambiguous. Germline loops: CDR1 GTSNPN, CDR2 SVGIG (reference sequence). This CDR3 region has 12 residues. Trimming stripped 2 bases from V and 5 bases from J, with 9 bases between. The CDR3 sequence is CAWSPIEYGYTF. The CDR3, as DNA: TGTGCCTGGAGTCCCATCGAGTATGGCTACACCTTC.